What follows are 7 T cell receptor beta chains derived from one specimen sequenced in a study of Graves' ophthalmopathy and Graves' hyperthyroidism. TCR beta CDR3 regions were amplified from RNA transcripts. First-round RT-PCR employed HTBI primers, with a second-round multiplex PCR after it. MiXCR, applied by TCRdb to the multiplex PCR reads, yields one record per CDR3 protein. In the table there are 900,000 to 1,200,000 distinct CDR3 sequences, about 36% of which are singletons. Sequences were obtained from peripheral blood or thyroid tissue (not recorded which). Receptors were obtained from an adult man with Graves' hyperthyroidism.

This clonotype has just a few counts. The chain joins TRBV7-2 to TRBJ2-7, with D perhaps matching TRBD1 or TRBD2 (6 bases each). CDR1 SGHTA and CDR2 FQGNSA come from the germline V gene. The CDR3 extends over 14 amino acids. V was pared by 7 bases and J by 2 bases, with 15 bases between. In nucleotides, the CDR3 is TGTGCCAGCACCCCAGGCGGGACACCCTACGAGCAGTACTTC. Residues: CASTPGGTPYEQYF.

V usage is TRBV6-5 and J usage is TRBJ1-2; D perhaps matches TRBD1 (5 bases). The CDR3 has 13 amino acids. Germline values: CDR1 MNHEY, CDR2 SVGAGI. Trimming removed 0 bases from V and 7 bases from J, with 9 bases in between. The CDR3 region has the DNA TGTGCCAGCAGTTACTCGACAGCTATTGGCTACACCTTC. Its protein product is CASSYSTAIGYTF.

This clonotype has at least ten counts. A read error is possible here, since a much larger clone lies one base away. Here the CDR3 DNA reads TGTGCCAGCAGTTATCACACCGGGGAGCTGTTTTTT. Encoded protein: CASSYHTGELFF. The chain recombines TRBV6-5 with TRBJ2-2; the D is unclear. This CDR3 region has 12 residues. V lost 3 bases, J lost 3 bases, and 2 bases lay in between. Germline CDR1 and CDR2: MNHEY and SVGAGI.

A few counts support this clonotype. With a much larger clone just one base away, this may be a read error. The gene calls are TRBV9 and TRBJ1-4; possible D gene TRBD1, 5 bases. Trimming took off 3 bases at V and 3 bases at J, with 6 bases between the two ends. CDR3 length equals 13 residues. In germline, CDR1 is SGDLS, CDR2 YYNGEE. Here the CDR3 reads CASSGGANEKLFF. CDR3 nucleotide sequence: TGTGCCAGCAGCGGGGGGGCTAATGAAAAACTGTTTTTT.

This clonotype has ten or more counts. The chain couples TRBV7-9 to TRBJ2-7; no clear D. Between the trimmed V and J ends, which lost 5 bases and 7 bases, there was a span of 18 bases. The CDR3 contains 14 residues. In germline, CDR1 is SEHNR, CDR2 FQNEAQ (reference sequence). CDR3 sequence: CASSPRHGLGEQYF. The CDR3 bases are TGTGCCAGCAGCCCCCGTCACGGGTTGGGAGAGCAGTACTTC. The full variable domain, with the rest looked up from reference TRBV7-9 and TRBJ2-7, is DTGVSQNPRHKITKRGQNVTFRCDPISEHNRLYWYRQTLGQGPEFLTYFQNEAQLEKSRLLSDRFSAERPKGSFSTLEIQRTEQGDSAMYLCASSPRHGLGEQYFGPGTRLTVT.

This clonotype occurred a few times. This may be a read error: a much more frequent sequence differs by one nucleotide. This chain connects TRBV29-1 to TRBJ2-7; tentatively, D is TRBD2 (6 bases). The CDR3 extends over 13 amino acids. The V end was cut by 1 base, the J end by 3 bases, with 10 bases between. CDR1 is SQVTM and CDR2 is ANQGSEA in the germline V gene. This CDR3 is CSVEGGVIYEQYF. CDR3 DNA: TGCAGCGTTGAAGGGGGGGTCATCTACGAGCAGTACTTC.

V gene TRBV6-5 combines with J gene TRBJ2-7; a possible D gene is TRBD2 (6 bases). V was clipped by 6 bases and J by 0 bases, with 18 bases between them. This CDR3 comprises 16 residues. Germline assignment: CDR1 MNHEY and CDR2 SVGAGI. The CDR3 loop reads CASRIFSSGFSYEQYF. The CDR3 region has the DNA TGTGCCAGCAGAATCTTCAGTAGCGGATTCTCCTACGAGCAGTACTTC.